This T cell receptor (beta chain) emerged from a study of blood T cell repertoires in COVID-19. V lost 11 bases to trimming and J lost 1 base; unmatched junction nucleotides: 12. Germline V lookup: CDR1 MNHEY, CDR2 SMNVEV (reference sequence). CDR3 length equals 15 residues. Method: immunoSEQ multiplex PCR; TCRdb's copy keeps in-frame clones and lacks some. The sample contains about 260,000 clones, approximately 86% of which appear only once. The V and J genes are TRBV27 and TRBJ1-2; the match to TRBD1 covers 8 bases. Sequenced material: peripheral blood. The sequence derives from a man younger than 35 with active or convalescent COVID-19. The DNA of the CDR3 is TGTGCCGCCAAACCCCGGACAGGGTTTAACTATGGCTACACCTTC. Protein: CAAKPRTGFNYGYTF.